These 15 T cell receptor beta chains were all obtained from the same sample, sequenced in a study of CD8 T cells in Susac syndrome. With random hexamers, reverse transcription was performed on roughly 0.5 to 1 ug of RNA. One entry per CDR3 protein results from TCRdb running MiXCR on the immunoSEQ multiplex PCR reads. The sample has 100,000 to 150,000 distinct CDR3 sequences, roughly 76% seen once; the top ten hold around 0.49%. The specimen was CD8+ T cells from PBMCs. These receptors were taken from a human donor with multiple sclerosis.

The rearrangement uses TRBV14 and TRBJ1-2, with TRBD1 as a possible D gene (6 bases). Trimming removed 1 base at V and 7 bases at J, with 10 bases between. The CDR3 sequence is 13 residues long. The germline CDR1 and CDR2 sequences are SGHDN and FVKESK. The CDR3 DNA follows: TGTGCCAGCAGCCAAGCGGGGGCGTCTGGCTACACCTTC. It codes for CASSQAGASGYTF. The whole variable domain, remainder taken from reference TRBV14 and TRBJ1-2, is EAGVTQFPSHSVIEKGQTVTLRCDPISGHDNLYWYRRVMGKEIKFLLHFVKESKQDESGMPNNRFLAERTGGTYSTLKVQPAELEDSGVYFCASSQAGASGYTFGSGTRLTVV.

V and J are TRBV21-1 and TRBJ2-6; TRBD1, the table's D call, was not compared with the DNA. TRBV21-1 is assigned pseudogene status. The CDR3 extends over 16 amino acids. The chain's CDR3 is CASSMQGSLHWNVLTF. In DNA form, the CDR3 reads TGTGCCAGCAGCATGCAGGGGAGTTTACATTGGAACGTCCTGACTTTC.

The chain joins TRBV6-5 to TRBJ2-1; D might be TRBD2 (7 bases). Trimming left V 2 bases short and J 10 bases short, with 21 bases between. CDR3 length: 16 amino acids. Germline V CDR1 and CDR2: MNHEY, SVGAGI. CDR3 nucleotides: TGTGCCAGCAGTTACCCCATCGGAGGGGGGGCTAACGAGCAGTTCTTC. This sequence encodes CASSYPIGGGANEQFF.

This clonotype was counted a few times. J is TRBJ2-7 and V is TRBV7-9, with TRBD1 matching 9 bases. Looked up from germline, CDR1 is SEHNR and CDR2 is FQNEAQ (reference sequence). J was trimmed by 7 bases and V by 5 bases; bases with no gene match: 3. This CDR3 has 12 amino acids. The CDR3 is CASSRDREEQYV. CDR3 sequence (DNA): TGTGCCAGCAGCCGGGACAGGGAGGAGCAGTACGTC.

The rearrangement joins TRBV7-9 to TRBJ2-3; 7 positions match TRBD1. The CDR3 is 15 residues long. Germline V gene data show CDR1 as SEHNR and CDR2 as FQNEAQ (reference sequence). With V trimmed by 4 bases and J by 4 bases, 8 bases remained unmatched. The CDR3 sequence: CASSSARQGSDTQYF. In nucleotides, the CDR3 is TGTGCCAGCAGCTCGGCCCGACAGGGATCAGATACGCAGTATTTT.

The chain uses TRBV2 and TRBJ2-1; 7 bases match TRBD2. Trimming took 3 bases from V and 5 from J; bases not matched to a gene: 7. The CDR3 consists of 15 residues. Germline V gives CDR1 SNHLY, CDR2 FYNNEI. CDR3 sequence reads: CASSEVGGLNNEQFF. CDR3 nucleotide sequence: TGTGCCAGCAGTGAGGTGGGGGGGTTGAACAATGAGCAGTTCTTC. The whole variable domain, filled in from reference TRBV2 and TRBJ2-1, reads EPEVTQTPSHQVTQMGQEVILRCVPISNHLYFYWYRQILGQKVEFLVSFYNNEISEKSEIFDDQFSVERPDGSNFTLKIRSTKLEDSAMYFCASSEVGGLNNEQFFGPGTRLTVL.

The CDR3 region has the DNA TGCGCCAGCAGCCTAGGGGGAGCAATGACTGAAGCTTTCTTT. This encodes CASSLGGAMTEAFF. V and J are TRBV5-1 and TRBJ1-1; D may be TRBD1 (6 bases). The CDR3 length is 14 residues. The germline V and J ends were trimmed by 4 bases and 5 bases, with 15 bases remaining between them. In germline, CDR1 is SGHRS, CDR2 YFSETQ.

This rearrangement joins TRBV5-6 to TRBJ2-2; 8 nucleotides agree with TRBD1. With 3 bases clipped from V and 12 bases from J, the junction kept 13 bases outside the gene matches. The CDR3 consists of 15 residues. Germline V gene sequence: CDR1 SGHDT, CDR2 YYEEEE. Here the CDR3 reads CASSYGQGPFTKLFF. DNA of the CDR3: TGTGCCAGCAGCTACGGACAGGGACCATTTACGAAGCTGTTTTTT.

The V call is TRBV12-3 or TRBV12-4, the J call TRBJ2-1, with 10 nucleotides matching TRBD2. With V trimmed by 5 bases and J by 7 bases, 11 bases remained unmatched. This CDR3 has 16 amino acids. For the CDR3, the DNA is TGTGCCAGCAGTAAGTCAGCGGGGGGGCTTGGAAATGAGCAGTTCTTC. This codes for CASSKSAGGLGNEQFF.

This clonotype was seen just once. The chain is built from TRBV13 and TRBJ1-1; TRBD1 agrees at 9 bases. Germline V gives CDR1 PRHDT, CDR2 FYEKMQ (reference sequence). J gave up 5 bases and V 5 bases, and 12 bases lay outside the gene matches. The length of the CDR3 is 16 residues. CDR3 DNA sequence: TGTGCCAGCAGCGAGAGGGGCACAGGGGGCTTTACTGAAGCTTTCTTT. Amino acid sequence: CASSERGTGGFTEAFF.

The CDR3 nucleotides read TGTGCTTCGTGGTCCTACAATGAGCAGTTCTTC. The encoded protein is CASWSYNEQFF. The chain carries TRBV19 and TRBJ2-1; no firm D call. This CDR3 has 11 amino acids. CDR1 and CDR2 (germline): LNHDA, SQIVND (reference sequence).

This chain joins TRBV6-5 and TRBJ1-2; TRBD1 matches at 9 bases. The germline CDR1 and CDR2 sequences are MNHEY and SVGAGI. This CDR3 is built from 17 residues. V was clipped by 2 bases and J by 0 bases; unmatched bases: 7. The CDR3 bases are TGTGCCAGCAGTTACCGGGGGGACAGGGAGTCTAACTATGGCTACACCTTC. Translated, it gives CASSYRGDRESNYGYTF.

The J gene is TRBJ1-4, the V gene TRBV20-1, with D unclear. Per germline, CDR1 DFQATT and CDR2 SNEGSKA (reference sequence). The V and J ends lost 3 bases and 0 bases respectively, with 11 bases between them. The CDR3 totals 15 residues. The CDR3 is CSARGSIATNEKLFF. Here the CDR3 DNA reads TGCAGTGCTAGGGGCAGCATTGCAACTAATGAAAAACTGTTTTTT.

This chain joins TRBV2 and TRBJ2-3; 8 nucleotides agree with TRBD2. In germline, CDR1 is SNHLY, CDR2 FYNNEI. J gave up 0 bases and V 3 bases, and 5 bases lay outside the gene matches. There are 16 residues in the CDR3. This CDR3 is CASSEVLAASTDTQYF. As DNA, the CDR3 is TGTGCCAGCAGTGAGGTACTAGCGGCTAGCACAGATACGCAGTATTTT.

This clonotype was recorded once. This sequence joins TRBV27 and TRBJ2-1, with D perhaps TRBD2 (6 bases). Trimming removed 5 bases at V and 5 bases at J, with 22 bases between. CDR1 and CDR2 (germline): MNHEY, SMNVEV (reference sequence). The CDR3 length is 17 residues. Written as DNA, the CDR3 is TGTGCCAGCAGTCTTTTATGGGAGCGCGGGGCTGACAATGAGCAGTTCTTC. Its translation: CASSLLWERGADNEQFF.